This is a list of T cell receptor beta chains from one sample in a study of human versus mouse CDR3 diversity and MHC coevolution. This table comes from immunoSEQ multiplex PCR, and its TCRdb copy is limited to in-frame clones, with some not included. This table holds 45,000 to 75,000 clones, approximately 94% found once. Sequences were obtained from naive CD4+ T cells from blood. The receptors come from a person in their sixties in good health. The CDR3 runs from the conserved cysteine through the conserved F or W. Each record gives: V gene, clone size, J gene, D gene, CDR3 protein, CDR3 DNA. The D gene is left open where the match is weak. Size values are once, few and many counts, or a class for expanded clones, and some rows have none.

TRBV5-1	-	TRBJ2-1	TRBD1	CASSGGQGSYNEQFF	TGCGCCAGCAGCGGCGGACAGGGCTCCTACAATGAGCAGTTCTTC
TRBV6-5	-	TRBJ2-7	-	CASSAPQAPYEQYF	TGTGCCAGCAGTGCCCCTCAGGCGCCCTACGAGCAGTACTTC
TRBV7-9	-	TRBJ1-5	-	CASSPSSGVSNQPQHF	TGTGCCAGCAGCCCTAGCTCGGGAGTTAGCAATCAGCCCCAGCATTTT
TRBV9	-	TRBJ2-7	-	CASSVEAQGYEQYF	TGTGCCAGCAGCGTAGAAGCCCAGGGGTACGAGCAGTACTTC
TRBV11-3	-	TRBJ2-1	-	CASSPRAGNGVYNEQFF	TGTGCCAGCAGCCCCCGGGCGGGAAATGGGGTATACAATGAGCAGTTCTTC
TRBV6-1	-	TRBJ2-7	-	CASSPDYFQYF	TGTGCCAGCAGCCCGGACTATTTTCAGTACTTC
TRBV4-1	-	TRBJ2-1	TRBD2	CASSQDSPRGLAGRSSYNEQFF	TGCGCCAGCAGCCAAGACTCCCCCCGGGGACTAGCGGGTAGGAGCTCCTACAATGAGCAGTTCTTC
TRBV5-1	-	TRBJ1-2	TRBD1	CASSTTGEAAYGYTF	TGCGCCAGCAGCACTACAGGGGAGGCCGCCTATGGCTACACCTTC
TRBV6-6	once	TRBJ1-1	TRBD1	CASSPRDRGYTEAFF	TGTGCCAGCAGTCCCCGGGACAGAGGTTACACTGAAGCTTTCTTT
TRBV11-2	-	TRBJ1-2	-	CASSFLNSGYTF	TGTGCCAGCAGCTTTCTTAACAGTGGCTACACCTTC
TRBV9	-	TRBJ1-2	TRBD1	CASSPKTGPSENGYTF	TGTGCCAGCAGCCCGAAGACAGGGCCCTCTGAAAATGGCTACACCTTC
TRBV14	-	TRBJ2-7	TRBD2	CASSQGSGKYEQYF	TGTGCCAGCAGCCAAGGTAGCGGGAAGTACGAGCAGTACTTC
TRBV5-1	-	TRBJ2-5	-	CASSWAGQETQYF	TGCGCCAGCAGCTGGGCGGGCCAAGAGACCCAGTACTTC
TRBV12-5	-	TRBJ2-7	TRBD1	CASGLVIGQGYPEQYF	TGTGCTAGTGGTTTGGTAATCGGACAGGGGTACCCCGAGCAGTACTTC
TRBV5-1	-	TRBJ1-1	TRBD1	CASSSQGRDTEAFF	TGCGCCAGCAGCTCACAGGGGCGGGACACTGAAGCTTTCTTT
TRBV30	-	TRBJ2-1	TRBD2	CAWSVASGQNEQFF	TGTGCCTGGAGTGTAGCTAGCGGGCAAAATGAGCAGTTCTTC
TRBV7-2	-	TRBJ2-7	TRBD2	CASSFPSGSYGQYF	TGTGCCAGCAGCTTCCCTAGCGGGAGCTACGGGCAGTACTTC
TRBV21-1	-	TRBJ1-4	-	CASSRDSSKEKLFF	TGTGCCAGCAGCCGGGACAGCTCGAAGGAAAAACTGTTTTTT
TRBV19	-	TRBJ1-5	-	CASRVDGEVGQPQHF	TGTGCCAGTAGAGTGGACGGGGAAGTGGGTCAGCCCCAGCATTTT
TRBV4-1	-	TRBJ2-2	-	CASSPPAARTGELFF	TGCGCCAGCAGCCCCCCTGCAGCGCGAACCGGGGAGCTGTTTTTT
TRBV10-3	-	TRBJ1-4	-	CAISADSGSEKLFF	TGTGCCATCAGTGCGGACTCAGGATCTGAAAAACTGTTTTTT
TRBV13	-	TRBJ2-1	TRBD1	CASSITGQPSYNEQFF	TGTGCCAGCAGCATTACGGGACAGCCCTCCTACAATGAGCAGTTCTTC
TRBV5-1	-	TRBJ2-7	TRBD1	CASSLGPRQGTSYEQYF	TGCGCCAGCAGCTTGGGACCCCGACAGGGAACGTCCTACGAGCAGTACTTC
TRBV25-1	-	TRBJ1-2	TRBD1	CASSEAHRGENYGYTF	TGTGCCAGCAGTGAAGCCCACAGGGGGGAAAACTATGGCTACACCTTC
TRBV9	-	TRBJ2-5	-	CASSAPEETQYF	TGTGCCAGCAGCGCCCCGGAAGAGACCCAGTACTTC
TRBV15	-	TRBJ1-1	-	CATSRDRGGLRSVDTEAFF	TGTGCCACCAGCAGAGATAGGGGAGGGTTGAGGAGTGTGGACACTGAAGCTTTCTTT
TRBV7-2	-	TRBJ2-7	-	CASSLSPGAYEQYF	TGTGCCAGCAGCTTAAGCCCAGGGGCCTACGAGCAGTACTTC
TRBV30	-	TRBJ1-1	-	CAWRARNTEAFF	TGTGCCTGGAGGGCCAGGAACACTGAAGCTTTCTTT
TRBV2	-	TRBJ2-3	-	CASSEWGELSTDTQYF	TGTGCCAGCAGTGAATGGGGGGAGCTCTCCACAGATACGCAGTATTTT
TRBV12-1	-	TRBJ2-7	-	CASSFASQGGLCYEQYF	TGTGCCAGCAGCTTTGCATCACAGGGGGGTCTATGTTACGAGCAGTACTTC
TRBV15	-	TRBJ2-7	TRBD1	CATSRKGQGWGEQYF	TGTGCCACCAGCAGAAAAGGACAGGGGTGGGGCGAGCAGTACTTC
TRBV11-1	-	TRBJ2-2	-	CASSLWGEVGTGELFF	TGTGCCAGCAGCTTATGGGGCGAGGTGGGGACCGGGGAGCTGTTTTTT
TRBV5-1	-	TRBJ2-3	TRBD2	CASSLEASGNTDTQYF	TGCGCCAGCAGCCTGGAGGCTAGCGGAAACACAGATACGCAGTATTTT
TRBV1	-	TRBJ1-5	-	CTSSHQPRTGTWRGNQPQHF	TGCACCAGCAGCCACCAACCACGGACAGGGACCTGGCGGGGCAATCAGCCCCAGCATTTT
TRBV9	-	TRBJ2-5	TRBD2	CASSVTSGSRETQYF	TGTGCCAGCAGCGTGACTAGCGGGAGCCGAGAGACCCAGTACTTC
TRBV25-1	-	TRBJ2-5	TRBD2	CASSAALAGTQETQYF	TGTGCCAGCAGTGCAGCGCTAGCGGGTACTCAAGAGACCCAGTACTTC
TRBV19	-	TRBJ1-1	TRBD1	CASSLIPRQGKWRMNTEAFF	TGTGCCAGTAGCTTAATTCCCCGACAGGGGAAGTGGCGGATGAACACTGAAGCTTTCTTT
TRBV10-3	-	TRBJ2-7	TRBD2	CAITQGAGASYEQYF	TGTGCCATCACCCAAGGGGCGGGAGCATCCTACGAGCAGTACTTC
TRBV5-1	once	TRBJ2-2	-	CASSLGPQGNTGELFF	TGCGCCAGCAGCTTGGGTCCTCAGGGGAACACCGGGGAGCTGTTTTTT
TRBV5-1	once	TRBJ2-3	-	CASSPHSTDTQYF	TGCGCCAGCAGCCCCCATTCCACAGATACGCAGTATTTT
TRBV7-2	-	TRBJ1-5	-	CASSYGGQSGQPQHF	TGTGCCAGCAGCTACGGCGGGCAGTCGGGTCAGCCCCAGCATTTT
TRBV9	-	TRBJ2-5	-	CASSVAGDIQETQYF	TGTGCCAGCAGCGTAGCCGGGGACATACAAGAGACCCAGTACTTC
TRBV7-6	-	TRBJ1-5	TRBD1	CASSLLSGTVNNQPQHF	TGTGCCAGCAGCTTATTATCCGGGACAGTAAACAATCAGCCCCAGCATTTT
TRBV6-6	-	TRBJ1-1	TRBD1	CASSSRQGGRAFF	TGTGCCAGCAGTTCTCGACAGGGGGGTAGAGCTTTCTTT
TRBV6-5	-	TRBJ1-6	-	CASSYAGDNSPLHF	TGTGCCAGCAGTTACGCAGGGGATAATTCACCCCTCCACTTT
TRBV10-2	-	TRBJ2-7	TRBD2	CASLPGGRSNEQYF	TGCGCCAGCCTTCCGGGAGGGAGGAGCAACGAGCAGTACTTC
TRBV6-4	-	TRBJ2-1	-	CASSDGGLGNNEQFF	TGTGCCAGCAGTGACGGGGGCTTGGGGAACAATGAGCAGTTCTTC
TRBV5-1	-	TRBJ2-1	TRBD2	CASRPSGRASGEQFF	TGCGCCAGCAGACCTAGCGGGAGGGCGAGCGGTGAGCAGTTCTTC
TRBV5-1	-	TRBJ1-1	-	CASSYLQGTEAFF	TGCGCCAGCAGCTACCTCCAGGGCACTGAAGCTTTCTTT
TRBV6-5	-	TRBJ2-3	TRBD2	CASTEAGGGTTQYF	TGTGCCAGCACCGAGGCGGGGGGAGGGACGACGCAGTATTTT
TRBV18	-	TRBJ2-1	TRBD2	CASSPGTSGSRVGEQFF	TGTGCCAGCTCACCCGGGACTAGCGGGAGTCGGGTAGGTGAGCAGTTCTTC
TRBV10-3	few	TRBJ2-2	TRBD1	CAINHRGYTGELFF	TGTGCCATCAACCACAGGGGGTACACCGGGGAGCTGTTTTTT